A single sample is the source of the 30 T cell receptor beta chains below, sequenced in a study of T-cell memory formation after mild COVID-19 listed by TCRdb under 2021. Libraries were built with 5' RACE. Sequencing relied on an Illumina NovaSeq 6000. TCRdb's own reprocessing of the public reads used fastp at Q25 and MiXCR and kept productive beta chains. Each entry merges the rows of one CDR3 protein and shows their most common DNA and genes. Counted in this sample were over 250,000 distinct CDR3 sequences; 15% of them appeared once. The top ten hold roughly 23% of the sample. Sequences were obtained from PBMCs or a T cell subset sorted from them (not recorded which). The receptor set was obtained from a man younger than 35 who had mild COVID-19 (a few samples of this study predate the infection). The sample titles of this study are shuffled in the database, so cell type and time point are left out; the donor was told from shared clones.

This clonotype was observed many times. V is TRBV7-9 and J is TRBJ2-7; no firm D call. There are 14 residues in the CDR3. Deletions cut 2 bases from V and 0 bases from J, with 8 bases between. Per the germline V gene, CDR1 is SEHNR and CDR2 is FQNEAQ (reference sequence). CDR3 protein: CASSLQSSSYEQYF. CDR3 DNA sequence: TGTGCCAGCAGCTTACAGAGTAGCTCCTACGAGCAGTACTTC.

With regard to this clonotype: One junction end disagrees with the germline gene, perhaps due to a read error. This chain joins TRBV7-4 and TRBJ2-6; D is ambiguous. Germline loops: CDR1 SGHVT, CDR2 SQSDAQ. The CDR3 contains 17 residues. The CDR3 DNA is TGTGCCAGCAGCTCCCCCTCGACGAGCTCTGGGGACAACGTCCTGACTTTC. This codes for CASSSPSTSSGDNVLTF.

This clonotype was found a few times. The chain recombines TRBV20-1 with TRBJ1-2; the D gene is possibly TRBD1 (6 bases). The CDR3 length is 14 residues. Trimming cost V 3 bases and J 2 bases, with 13 bases left between them. Germline V gene lookup returns CDR1 DFQATT and CDR2 SNEGSKA (reference sequence). The chain's CDR3 is CSASGGAGNYGYTF. Here the CDR3 DNA reads TGCAGTGCTAGTGGGGGGGCTGGGAACTATGGCTACACCTTC.

This clonotype was seen many times. This chain uses TRBV27 with TRBJ2-2, with 8 bases fitting TRBD2. There are 13 residues in the CDR3. CDR1 and CDR2 from the germline V gene are MNHEY and SMNVEV (reference sequence). V lost 11 bases, J lost 7 bases, and 9 bases stayed unmatched. This chain's CDR3 is CARITSGGGELFF. Here the CDR3 DNA reads TGTGCCCGGATCACTAGCGGAGGCGGGGAGCTGTTTTTT.

The sample holds a few counts of this clonotype. The chain is built from TRBV7-2 and TRBJ1-3; the D is unclear. The CDR3 totals 12 residues. CDR1 and CDR2 from the germline V gene are SGHTA and FQGNSA. V was cut by 3 bases and J by 3 bases, with 3 bases left in between. CDR3 sequence: CASSFHGNTIYF. DNA of the CDR3: TGTGCCAGCAGCTTCCATGGAAACACCATATATTTT.

This clonotype occurred a few times. The rearrangement uses TRBV20-1 and TRBJ1-2; 10 nucleotides agree with TRBD1. Looked up from germline, CDR1 is DFQATT and CDR2 is SNEGSKA (reference sequence). V was pared by 4 bases and J by 7 bases, with 9 bases of the junction left unmatched. This CDR3 contains 14 residues. The CDR3: CSATRQGASGGYTF. The CDR3 DNA reads TGCAGTGCTACCCGACAGGGGGCGTCCGGTGGCTACACCTTC.

The rearrangement joins TRBV6-2 or TRBV6-3 to TRBJ1-5; D is perhaps TRBD1 (6 bases). The ends were cut back, 5 bases at V and 1 base at J, with 12 bases in the middle. From germline, CDR1 is MNHEY and CDR2 SVGEGT. CDR3 size: 15 residues. The CDR3 coding sequence is TGTGCCAGCAGTACAGACAGGACCAGCAATCAGCCCCAGCATTTT. The encoded protein is CASSTDRTSNQPQHF.

This clonotype was picked up many times. This chain links TRBV7-9 with TRBJ2-7; no definite D call. CDR1 is SEHNR, CDR2 FQNEAQ, per germline (reference sequence). This CDR3 has 14 residues. The V end was cut by 5 bases, the J end by 0 bases, with 11 bases between. CDR3 region: CASSALVTSYEQYV. The CDR3 DNA reads as TGTGCCAGCAGCGCCTTGGTAACCTCCTACGAGCAGTACGTC.

CDR3 sequence: CASSLQGAASTQYF. DNA for the CDR3: TGTGCCAGCAGCTTACAGGGGGCCGCGAGCACGCAGTATTTT. V gene TRBV7-3 combines with J gene TRBJ2-3; 8 bases line up with TRBD1. This CDR3 has 14 residues. The germline V gene has CDR1 SGHTA and CDR2 FQGTGA. Trimming at V came to 2 bases and at J to 9 bases, leaving 7 bases not matched to a gene.

This clonotype was detected ten times or more. V is TRBV5-1 and J is TRBJ1-1, with D possibly being TRBD1 (6 bases). CDR1 and CDR2 from the germline V gene are SGHRS and YFSETQ. The CDR3 extends over 14 amino acids. Trimming cost V 4 bases and J 7 bases, with 17 bases left between them. The CDR3 DNA follows: TGCGCCAGCAGCCGACAGCAGGGGTGGGGTGAAGCTTTCTTT. Amino acids: CASSRQQGWGEAFF.

J is TRBJ2-5 and V is TRBV30; 7 bases align to TRBD2. V lost 4 bases, J lost 4 bases, and 6 bases stayed unmatched. In germline, CDR1 is GTSNPN, CDR2 SVGIG (reference sequence). The length of the CDR3 is 13 residues. Written as DNA, the CDR3 is TGTGCCTGGACCCGGGGAGGGCCAGAGACCCAGTACTTC. Translated: CAWTRGGPETQYF.

The chain couples TRBV20-1 to TRBJ2-4; TRBD1 matches at 8 bases. This CDR3 is 15 amino acids long. Germline CDR1 reads DFQATT; CDR2 reads SNEGSKA (reference sequence). Trimming cost V 3 bases and J 1 base; bases outside gene matches: 5. The CDR3 sequence is CSARGRTGAKNIQYF. The DNA for the CDR3 is TGCAGTGCTAGGGGCCGGACAGGGGCCAAAAACATTCAGTACTTC.

J is TRBJ2-3 and V is TRBV7-9; possibly TRBD2 for D (6 bases). The CDR3 contains 16 residues. The ends were cut back, 3 bases at V and 0 bases at J, with 13 bases in the middle. The germline V gene has CDR1 SEHNR and CDR2 FQNEAQ (reference sequence). CDR3 residues: CASSLNGGVSTDTQYF. The CDR3 region has the DNA TGTGCCAGCAGCTTGAACGGAGGGGTAAGCACAGATACGCAGTATTTT.

This clonotype has just a few counts. V gene TRBV4-1 combines with J gene TRBJ1-2; D not certain. This CDR3 comprises 14 residues. Per the germline V gene, CDR1 is MGHRA and CDR2 is YSYEKL. V was trimmed by 0 bases and J by 11 bases, leaving 16 bases between them. CDR3 coding DNA: TGCGCCAGCAGCCAAGATCTATCGGGTTTGGGTTACACCTTC. Protein: CASSQDLSGLGYTF.

Ten or more counts support this clonotype. The chain links TRBV7-9 to TRBJ2-1, with D perhaps matching TRBD1 (6 bases). The germline gives CDR1 SEHNR, CDR2 FQNEAQ (reference sequence). Trimming took 3 bases from V and 5 from J, leaving 14 bases between them. The CDR3 spans 15 residues. CDR3 in DNA: TGTGCCAGCAGCTTTGTGGGGGCCGGGGACAATGAGCAGTTCTTC. Protein product: CASSFVGAGDNEQFF.

This rearrangement joins TRBV20-1 to TRBJ1-2; D remains unclear. CDR1 is DFQATT, CDR2 SNEGSKA, per germline (reference sequence). CDR3 length equals 12 residues. V was pared by 0 bases and J by 10 bases, with 12 bases between. The chain's CDR3 is CSARDPGEVYTF. CDR3 nucleotide sequence: TGCAGTGCTAGAGACCCCGGGGAGGTCTACACCTTC.

The CDR3 protein is CASSPRTRSGDIQYF. CDR3 DNA sequence: TGTGCCAGCAGCCCCCGGACACGATCGGGGGACATTCAGTACTTC. The rearrangement uses TRBV6-6 and TRBJ2-4; D may be TRBD2 (6 bases). The length of the CDR3 is 15 residues. The V end was cut by 6 bases, the J end by 8 bases, with 20 bases between. Germline-derived CDR1 and CDR2 are MNHNY and SVGAGI (reference sequence).

J is TRBJ2-3 and V is TRBV19, with a weak D call TRBD1 (6 bases). V was pared by 9 bases and J by 2 bases, with 15 bases between. CDR3 length: 14 residues. The germline gives CDR1 LNHDA, CDR2 SQIVND (reference sequence). For the CDR3, the DNA is TGTGCCAGCCGACAGGAGCACGCCACAGATACGCAGTATTTT. Protein product: CASRQEHATDTQYF.

In its sample, this clonotype was seen many times. The V call is TRBV12-3 or TRBV12-4, the J call TRBJ2-7; 8 positions agree with TRBD2. CDR3 size: 14 residues. After removal of 7 bases from V and 4 bases from J, the junction contained 9 bases not matched to a gene. CDR3 sequence: CASNQGPGGYEQYF. The CDR3 DNA reads TGTGCCAGCAACCAAGGGCCGGGAGGGTACGAGCAGTACTTC.

The rearrangement joins TRBV5-1 to TRBJ1-5; no reliable D call. The CDR3 consists of 13 residues. The germline V gene encodes CDR1 SGHRS and CDR2 YFSETQ. The ends were cut back, 4 bases at V and 6 bases at J, with 11 bases in the middle. The CDR3 DNA follows: TGCGCCAGCAGCCCGGAAGGAAGTCAGCCCCAGCATTTT. It translates to CASSPEGSQPQHF.

A few counts support this clonotype. This chain links TRBV7-2 with TRBJ2-1; 9 bases are a match to TRBD1. Per germline, CDR1 SGHTA and CDR2 FQGNSA. The CDR3 has 14 amino acids. Trimming cost V 3 bases and J 9 bases; bases outside gene matches: 6. In nucleotides, the CDR3 is TGTGCCAGCAGCTTGAACAGGGGGCTCGCTGAGCAGTTCTTC. Translation: CASSLNRGLAEQFF.

This clonotype turned up a few times. This rearrangement joins TRBV7-9 to TRBJ1-3, with D possibly being TRBD1 (6 bases). The germline V and J ends were trimmed by 2 bases and 2 bases, with 10 bases remaining between them. The length of the CDR3 is 15 residues. Per the germline V gene, CDR1 is SEHNR and CDR2 is FQNEAQ (reference sequence). CDR3 in amino acids: CASSLLGGAGNTIYF. The CDR3 DNA sequence: TGTGCCAGCAGCTTATTAGGGGGAGCTGGAAACACCATATATTTT.

This clonotype was counted a few times. The gene calls are TRBV6-5 and TRBJ1-1; D is unresolved. V was cut by 0 bases and J by 4 bases, with 9 bases left in between. CDR3 size: 14 residues. The germline V gene has CDR1 MNHEY and CDR2 SVGAGI. The CDR3 region is CASSYSTGSTEAFF. The CDR3 bases are TGTGCCAGCAGTTACTCGACCGGGAGCACTGAAGCTTTCTTT.

The V call is TRBV24-1, the J call TRBJ2-1, with D perhaps matching TRBD2 (7 bases). The CDR3 covers 15 residues. Between the trimmed V and J ends, which lost 1 base and 5 bases, there was a span of 11 bases. CDR1 and CDR2 from the germline V gene are KGHDR and SFDVKD. CDR3 DNA: TGTGCCACCAGTGATTTAGGGGGGGCGGACAATGAGCAGTTCTTC. It encodes CATSDLGGADNEQFF.

The gene calls are TRBV5-6 and TRBJ2-3; no clear D. V lost 3 bases to trimming and J lost 6 bases, with 8 bases between them. Germline loops: CDR1 SGHDT, CDR2 YYEEEE. This CDR3 spans 12 amino acids. The CDR3 DNA is TGTGCCAGCAGCTCGAGGTGGGATACGCAGTATTTT. Translation: CASSSRWDTQYF.

This clonotype was counted a few times. V usage is TRBV7-2 and J usage is TRBJ1-2, with D perhaps TRBD1 (5 bases). The V gene lost 5 bases and the J gene lost 3 bases, with 13 bases spanning the gap. The CDR3 loop spans 14 amino acids. Per the germline V gene, CDR1 is SGHTA and CDR2 is FQGNSA. The chain's CDR3 is CASSEQAGYYGYTF. The DNA of the CDR3 is TGTGCCAGCAGCGAGCAAGCAGGGTACTATGGCTACACCTTC.

V gene TRBV5-4 combines with J gene TRBJ2-3, with D perhaps matching TRBD2 (6 bases). Between the trimmed V and J ends, which lost 3 bases and 4 bases, there was a span of 12 bases. This CDR3 spans 14 amino acids. CDR1 is SGHNT, CDR2 YYREEE, per germline (reference sequence). CDR3 nucleotides: TGTGCCAGCAGCTGGGCGGGGAGACCAGATACGCAGTATTTT. Amino acid sequence: CASSWAGRPDTQYF.

There are a few counts of this clonotype. The chain uses TRBV5-4 and TRBJ2-1; D could derive from TRBD1 or TRBD2 (5 bases each). CDR1 SGHNT and CDR2 YYREEE come from the germline V gene (reference sequence). The CDR3 contains 14 residues. The ends were cut back, 4 bases at V and 10 bases at J, with 18 bases in the middle. In DNA form, the CDR3 reads TGTGCCAGCAGCCCGGGACGGCAGTCAGGGGAGCAGTTCTTC. It encodes CASSPGRQSGEQFF.

This clonotype has only a few counts. V usage is TRBV6-2 or TRBV6-3 and J usage is TRBJ1-4; 10 positions agree with TRBD1. The V segment lost 6 bases and the J segment 7 bases; nucleotides outside the gene matches: 17. Germline loops: CDR1 MNHEY, CDR2 SVGEGT. The CDR3 is 18 residues long. This CDR3 is CASSWDRGKFIEGEKLFF. For the CDR3, the DNA is TGTGCCAGCAGCTGGGACAGGGGAAAGTTTATCGAAGGTGAAAAACTGTTTTTT.

This clonotype showed up just a few times. The chain employs TRBV5-1 and TRBJ1-2; 7 nucleotides align to TRBD1. There are 13 residues in the CDR3. Trimming removed 5 bases from V and 8 bases from J; junction bases left unmatched: 9. Germline CDR1 is SGHRS and CDR2 is YFSETQ. CDR3 sequence (DNA): TGCGCCAGCAGGTTGACAGGGTCGTGGGGCTACACCTTC. It encodes CASRLTGSWGYTF.